This T cell receptor beta chain was sequenced in a study of blood T cell repertoires in COVID-19. Profiled with immunoSEQ multiplex PCR; TCRdb holds only in-frame clones, not every one. The sample carries 200,000 to 250,000 clones, 82% recorded once. This CDR3 has 16 amino acids. Per germline, CDR1 MNHEY and CDR2 SVGEGT. J was trimmed by 3 bases and V by 4 bases; bases with no gene match: 7. Material for sequencing was peripheral blood. The chain couples TRBV6-2 or TRBV6-3 to TRBJ2-4; 9 bases agree with TRBD1. This clonotype was obtained from a woman aged 65 to 85 with COVID-19, enrolled during active disease. CDR3 protein: CASSSPMTGGKNIQYF. The CDR3 coding sequence is TGTGCCAGCAGTTCCCCTATGACAGGGGGCAAAAACATTCAGTACTTC.